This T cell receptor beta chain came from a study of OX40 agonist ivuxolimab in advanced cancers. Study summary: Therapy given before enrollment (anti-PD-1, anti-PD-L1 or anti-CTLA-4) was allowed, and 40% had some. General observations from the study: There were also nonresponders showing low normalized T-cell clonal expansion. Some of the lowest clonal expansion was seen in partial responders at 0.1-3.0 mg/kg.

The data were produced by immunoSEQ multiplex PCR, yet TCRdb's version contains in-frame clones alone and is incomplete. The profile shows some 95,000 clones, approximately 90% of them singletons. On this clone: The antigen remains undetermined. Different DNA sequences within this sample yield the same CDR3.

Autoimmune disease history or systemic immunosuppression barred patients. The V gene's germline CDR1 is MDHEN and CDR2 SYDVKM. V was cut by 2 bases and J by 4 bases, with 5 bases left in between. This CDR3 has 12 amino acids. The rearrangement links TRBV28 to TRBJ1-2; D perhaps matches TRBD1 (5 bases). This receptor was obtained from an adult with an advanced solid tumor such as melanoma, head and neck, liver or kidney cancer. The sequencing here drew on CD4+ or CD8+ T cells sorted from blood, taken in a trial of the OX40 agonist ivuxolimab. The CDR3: CASSLQGYGYTF. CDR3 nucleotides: TGTGCCAGCAGTTTACAGGGCTATGGCTACACCTTC.